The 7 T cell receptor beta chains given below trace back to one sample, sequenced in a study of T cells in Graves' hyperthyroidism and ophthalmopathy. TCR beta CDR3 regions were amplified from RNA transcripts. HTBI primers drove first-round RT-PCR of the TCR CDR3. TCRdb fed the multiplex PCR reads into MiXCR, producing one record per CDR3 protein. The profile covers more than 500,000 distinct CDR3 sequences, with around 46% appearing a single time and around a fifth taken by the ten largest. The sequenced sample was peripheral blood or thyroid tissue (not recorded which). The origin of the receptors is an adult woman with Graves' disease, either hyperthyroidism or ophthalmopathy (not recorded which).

This CDR3 is CASSLLFGGTGELFF. As DNA, the CDR3 is TGTGCCAGCAGCTTACTGTTCGGGGGCACCGGGGAGCTGTTTTTT. This chain connects TRBV6-2 or TRBV6-3 to TRBJ2-2; the D gene is possibly TRBD2 (6 bases). Trimming stripped 6 bases from V and 4 bases from J, with 15 bases between. Per germline, CDR1 MNHEY and CDR2 SVGEGT. This CDR3 has 15 residues.

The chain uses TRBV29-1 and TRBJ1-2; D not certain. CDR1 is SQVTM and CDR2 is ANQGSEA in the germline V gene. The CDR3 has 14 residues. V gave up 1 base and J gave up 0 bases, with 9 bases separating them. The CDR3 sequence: CSVEAQPPNYGYTF. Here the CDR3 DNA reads TGCAGCGTTGAAGCCCAGCCTCCTAACTATGGCTACACCTTC.

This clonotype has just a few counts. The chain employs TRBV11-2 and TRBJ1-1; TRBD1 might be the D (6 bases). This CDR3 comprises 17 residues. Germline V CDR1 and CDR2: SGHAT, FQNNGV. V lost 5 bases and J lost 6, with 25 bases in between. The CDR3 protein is CASSGGGLRNLSSEAFF. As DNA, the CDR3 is TGTGCCAGCAGCGGGGGGGGCCTCAGAAATCTTTCCTCTGAAGCTTTCTTT.

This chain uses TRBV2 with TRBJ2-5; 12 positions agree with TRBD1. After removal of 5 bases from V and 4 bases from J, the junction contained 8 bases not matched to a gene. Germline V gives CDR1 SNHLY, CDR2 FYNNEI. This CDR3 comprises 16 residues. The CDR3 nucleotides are TGTGCCAGCAGTCCCGGGACAGGGGGCCTAGGAGAGACCCAGTACTTC. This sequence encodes CASSPGTGGLGETQYF.

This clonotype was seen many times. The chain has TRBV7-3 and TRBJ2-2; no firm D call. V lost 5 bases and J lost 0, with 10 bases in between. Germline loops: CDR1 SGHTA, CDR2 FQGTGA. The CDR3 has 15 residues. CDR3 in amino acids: CASSQAPSNTGELFF. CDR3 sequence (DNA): TGTGCCAGCAGCCAAGCCCCCTCGAACACCGGGGAGCTGTTTTTT.

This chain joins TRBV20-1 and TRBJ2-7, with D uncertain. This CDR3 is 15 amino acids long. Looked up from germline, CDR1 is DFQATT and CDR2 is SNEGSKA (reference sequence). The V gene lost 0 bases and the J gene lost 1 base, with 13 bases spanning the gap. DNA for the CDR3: TGCAGTGCTAGAGATTTTAGGGTCGGATCCTACGAGCAGTACTTC. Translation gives CSARDFRVGSYEQYF.

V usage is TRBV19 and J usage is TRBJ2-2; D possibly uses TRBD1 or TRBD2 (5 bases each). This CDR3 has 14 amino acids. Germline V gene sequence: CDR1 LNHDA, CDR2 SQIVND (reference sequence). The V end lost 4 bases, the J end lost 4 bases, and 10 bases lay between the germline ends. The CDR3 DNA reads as TGTGCCAGTAGTAAGGGACGGAGCACCGGGGAGCTGTTTTTT. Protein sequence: CASSKGRSTGELFF.